Sequencing of this T cell receptor (beta chain) was carried out in a study of patients and donors after allogeneic stem cell transplantation (dated by TCRdb to 2020 to 2022). The CDR3 has 14 amino acids, counting the end cysteine and phenylalanine. Here the CDR3 DNA is all that survives: 42 bases in frame from base 1. The V end gives up 8 bases and the J end 0 bases, leaving 6 bases in the junction not matched to a gene. The germline V gene specifies MNHEY as CDR1 and SVGEGT as CDR2. As to this clonotype: It has no known antigen specificity. This may stem from a read error, because a much larger clone lies one nucleotide away.

Receptors were amplified or captured by RT-PCR. For sequencing, a NextSeq 550 was employed. TCRdb handled the public reads itself, with Q25 trimming in fastp and clone calling in MiXCR, and kept productive beta chains. Every CDR3 protein is listed once, alongside the most common genes and DNA of its rows. The sample contains more than 850,000 distinct CDR3 sequences, approximately 19% of them found a single time. The top ten clones comprise 5% to 6.5% of the sample. This TCR derives from a human donor who was either an allogeneic HSCT recipient or a stem cell or donor lymphocyte infusion donor (not recorded which). It is not recorded whose cells these are; they may come from a transplant donor. The material sequenced was blood, either unsorted or a sorted T cell fraction (not recorded which). The chain joins TRBV6-2 or TRBV6-3 to TRBJ2-7, with 8 bases aligning to TRBD1. CDR3 sequence: CASGRTGSSYEQYF. The base sequence is TGTGCCAGCGGTCGGACAGGGAGCTCCTACGAGCAGTACTTC.